Sequencing of this T cell receptor beta chain was carried out in a study of beta chain features in type 1 diabetes. Study background: Healthy donors and patients had similar age, gender and cell yields. In all, around 99 million sorted cells from all samples were analyzed.

Turning to this clone: Its cognate antigen is unknown.

Every sorted population was more than 98% pure. The CDR3 consists of 14 residues. Trimming removed 4 bases from V and 1 base from J, with 10 bases in between. Germline V gives CDR1 LGHNA, CDR2 YSLEER. Overall study results and limits: Cells carrying high TCR expression could end up over-represented when cDNA is sequenced.

Sequencing targeted expressed TCRB transcripts, as all isolated RNA had been reverse transcribed. Libraries were prepared by immunoSEQ multiplex PCR; TCRdb keeps only in-frame clonotypes and omits some of them. The sample includes around 280,000 clones, approximately 8% of them seen just once. The sequenced sample was central memory CD4+ T cells from blood. This clonotype was sampled from a woman aged 18 to 35 in good health. V and J are TRBV4-3 and TRBJ1-1, with D perhaps matching TRBD1 (5 bases). The CDR3 sequence is CASSLYTGNTEAFF. The CDR3 bases are TGCGCCAGCAGCCTCTACACAGGGAACACTGAAGCTTTCTTT.